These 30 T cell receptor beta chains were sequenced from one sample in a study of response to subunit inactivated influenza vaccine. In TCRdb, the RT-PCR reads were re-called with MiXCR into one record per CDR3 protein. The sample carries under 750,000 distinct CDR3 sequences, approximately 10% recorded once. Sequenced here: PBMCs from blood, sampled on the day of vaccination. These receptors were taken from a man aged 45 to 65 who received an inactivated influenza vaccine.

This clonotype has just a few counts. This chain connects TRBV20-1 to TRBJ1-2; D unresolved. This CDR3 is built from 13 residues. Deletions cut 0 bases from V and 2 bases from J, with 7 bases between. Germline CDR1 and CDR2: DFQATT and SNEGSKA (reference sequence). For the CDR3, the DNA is TGCAGTGCTAGAGATAAGAGGAACTATGGCTACACCTTC. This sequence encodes CSARDKRNYGYTF.

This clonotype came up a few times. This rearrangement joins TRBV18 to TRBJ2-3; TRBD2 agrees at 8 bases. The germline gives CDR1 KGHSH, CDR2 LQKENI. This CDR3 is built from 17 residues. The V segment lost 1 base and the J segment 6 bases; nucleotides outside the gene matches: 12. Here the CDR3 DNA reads TGTGCCAGCTCACCACTAGCGCCTAGCGGGTCAGTGGATACGCAGTATTTT. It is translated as CASSPLAPSGSVDTQYF.

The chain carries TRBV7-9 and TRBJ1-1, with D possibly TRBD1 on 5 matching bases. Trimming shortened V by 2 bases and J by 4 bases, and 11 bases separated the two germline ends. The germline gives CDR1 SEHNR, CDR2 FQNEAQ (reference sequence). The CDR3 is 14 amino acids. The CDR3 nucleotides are TGTGCCAGCAGCTTAACCGGGACCTCCACTGAAGCTTTCTTT. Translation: CASSLTGTSTEAFF.

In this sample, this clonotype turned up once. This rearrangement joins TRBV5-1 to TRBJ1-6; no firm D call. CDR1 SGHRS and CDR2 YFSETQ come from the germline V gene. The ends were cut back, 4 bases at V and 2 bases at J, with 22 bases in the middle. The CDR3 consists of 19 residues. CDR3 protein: CASSPEGIWGSAYNSPLHF. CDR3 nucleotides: TGCGCCAGCAGCCCGGAGGGCATTTGGGGTTCCGCCTATAATTCACCCCTCCACTTT.

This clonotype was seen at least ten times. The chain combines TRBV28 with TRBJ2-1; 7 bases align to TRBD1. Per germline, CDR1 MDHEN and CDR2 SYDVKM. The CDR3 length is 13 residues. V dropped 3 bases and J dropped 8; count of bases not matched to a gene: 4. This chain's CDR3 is CASSLARGHEQFF. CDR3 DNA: TGTGCCAGCAGTTTGGCTAGGGGGCATGAGCAGTTCTTC.

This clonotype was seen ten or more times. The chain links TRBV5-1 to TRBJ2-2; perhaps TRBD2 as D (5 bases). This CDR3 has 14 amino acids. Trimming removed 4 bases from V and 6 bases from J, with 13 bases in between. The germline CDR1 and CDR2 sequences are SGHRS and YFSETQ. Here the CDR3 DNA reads TGCGCCAGCAGCCCCACACTAGATTCCGGGGAGCTGTTTTTT. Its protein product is CASSPTLDSGELFF.

CDR3 sequence (DNA): TGTGCCAGCAGCCCCGGGACAGGGTGGGCCGTCGCGACAGATACGCAGTATTTT. This encodes CASSPGTGWAVATDTQYF. The chain is built from TRBV12-3 or TRBV12-4 and TRBJ2-3; 9 nucleotides line up with TRBD1. J was trimmed by 3 bases and V by 6 bases; bases with no gene match: 16. The length of the CDR3 is 18 residues.

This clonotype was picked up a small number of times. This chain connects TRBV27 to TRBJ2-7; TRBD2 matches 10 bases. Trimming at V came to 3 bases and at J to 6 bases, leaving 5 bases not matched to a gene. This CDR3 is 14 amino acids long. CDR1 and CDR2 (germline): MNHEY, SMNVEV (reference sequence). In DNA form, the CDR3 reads TGTGCCAGCAGTTTTCTAGCGGGAGCAGGCGAGCAGTACTTC. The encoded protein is CASSFLAGAGEQYF.

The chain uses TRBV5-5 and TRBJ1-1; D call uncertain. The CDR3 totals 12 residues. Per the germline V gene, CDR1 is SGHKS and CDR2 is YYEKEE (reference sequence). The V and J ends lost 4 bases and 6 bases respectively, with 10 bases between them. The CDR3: CASSRPAPEAFF. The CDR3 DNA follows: TGTGCCAGCAGCCGCCCGGCCCCTGAAGCTTTCTTT. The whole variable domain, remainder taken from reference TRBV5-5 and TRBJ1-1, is DAGVTQSPTHLIKTRGQQVTLRCSPISGHKSVSWYQQVLGQGPQFIFQYYEKEERGRGNFPDRFSARQFPNYSSELNVNALLLGDSALYLCASSRPAPEAFFGQGTRLTVV.

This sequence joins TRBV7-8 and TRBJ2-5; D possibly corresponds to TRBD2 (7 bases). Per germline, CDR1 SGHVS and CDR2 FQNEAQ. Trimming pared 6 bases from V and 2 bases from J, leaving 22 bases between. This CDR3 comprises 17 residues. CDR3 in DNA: TGTGCCAGCAGGGGATCTTCTTTGCGGGGGCCTCAAGAGACCCAGTACTTC. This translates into CASRGSSLRGPQETQYF.

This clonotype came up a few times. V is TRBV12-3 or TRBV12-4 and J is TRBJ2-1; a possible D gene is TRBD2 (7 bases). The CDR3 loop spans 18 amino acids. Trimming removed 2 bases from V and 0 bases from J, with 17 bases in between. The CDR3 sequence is CASSLLGGGLSSYNEQFF. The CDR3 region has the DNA TGTGCCAGCAGTTTACTAGGGGGGGGGCTTAGCTCCTACAATGAGCAGTTCTTC.

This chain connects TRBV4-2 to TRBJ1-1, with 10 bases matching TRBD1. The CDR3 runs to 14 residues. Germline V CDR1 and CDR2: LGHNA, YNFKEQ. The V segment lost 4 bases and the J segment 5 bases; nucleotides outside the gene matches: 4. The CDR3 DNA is TGTGCCAGCAGCCCCGACAGGGGGCCAACTGAAGCTTTCTTT. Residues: CASSPDRGPTEAFF.

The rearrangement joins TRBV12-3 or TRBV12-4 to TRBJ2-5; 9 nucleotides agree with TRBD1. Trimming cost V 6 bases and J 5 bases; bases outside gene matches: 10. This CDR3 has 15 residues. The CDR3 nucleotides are TGTGCCAGCAGCCTCCGCCTAGACAGGGGGGAGACCCAGTACTTC. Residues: CASSLRLDRGETQYF.

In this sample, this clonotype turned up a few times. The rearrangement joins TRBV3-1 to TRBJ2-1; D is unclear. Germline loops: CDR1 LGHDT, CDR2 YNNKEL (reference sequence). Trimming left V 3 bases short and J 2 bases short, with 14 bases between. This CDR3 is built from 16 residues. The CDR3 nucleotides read TGTGCCAGCAGCCACTCCGCCTTTAAACCCTACAATGAGCAGTTCTTC. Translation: CASSHSAFKPYNEQFF.

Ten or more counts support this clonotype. The CDR3 coding sequence is TGCAGTGTCACCGGGACTAGCGGAGAGACCCAGTACTTC. Translated: CSVTGTSGETQYF. The chain recombines TRBV20-1 with TRBJ2-5, with 11 bases that match TRBD2. Germline CDR1 reads DFQATT; CDR2 reads SNEGSKA (reference sequence). The trim removed 7 bases at V and 4 bases at J, leaving 5 bases unmatched. CDR3 length: 13 amino acids.

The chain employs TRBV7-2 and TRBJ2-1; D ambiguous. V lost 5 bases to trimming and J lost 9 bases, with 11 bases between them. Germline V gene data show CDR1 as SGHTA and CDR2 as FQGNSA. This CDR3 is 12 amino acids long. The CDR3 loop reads CASSPNAIEQFF. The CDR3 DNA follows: TGTGCCAGCAGCCCCAACGCGATTGAGCAGTTCTTC.

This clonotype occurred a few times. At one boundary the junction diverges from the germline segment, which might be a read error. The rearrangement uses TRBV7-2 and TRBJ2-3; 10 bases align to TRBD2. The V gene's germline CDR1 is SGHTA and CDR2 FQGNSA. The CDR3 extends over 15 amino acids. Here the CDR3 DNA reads TGTGCCAGCAGCCTAGCGGGAGAAAAAACAGATACGCAGTATTTT. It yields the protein CASSLAGEKTDTQYF. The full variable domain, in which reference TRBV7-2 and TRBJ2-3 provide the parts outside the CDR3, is GAGVSQSPSNKVTEKGKDVELRCDPISGHTALYWYRQSLGQGLEFLIYFQGNSAPDKSGLPSDRFSAERTGGSVSTLTIQRTQQEDSAVYLCASSLAGEKTDTQYFGPGTRLTVL.

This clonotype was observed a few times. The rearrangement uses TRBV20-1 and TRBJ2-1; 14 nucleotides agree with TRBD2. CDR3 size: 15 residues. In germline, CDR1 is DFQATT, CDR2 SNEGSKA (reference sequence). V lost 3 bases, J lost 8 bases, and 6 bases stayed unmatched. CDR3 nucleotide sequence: TGCAGTGCTAGGAGGACTAGCGGGAGGCTCTATGAGCAGTTCTTC. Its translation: CSARRTSGRLYEQFF.

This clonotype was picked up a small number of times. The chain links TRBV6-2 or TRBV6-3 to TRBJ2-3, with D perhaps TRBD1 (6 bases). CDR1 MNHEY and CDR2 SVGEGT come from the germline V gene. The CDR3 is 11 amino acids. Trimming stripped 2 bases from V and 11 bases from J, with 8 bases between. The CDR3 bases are TGTGCCAGCAGTTACGACAGGTTGCAGTATTTT. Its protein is CASSYDRLQYF.

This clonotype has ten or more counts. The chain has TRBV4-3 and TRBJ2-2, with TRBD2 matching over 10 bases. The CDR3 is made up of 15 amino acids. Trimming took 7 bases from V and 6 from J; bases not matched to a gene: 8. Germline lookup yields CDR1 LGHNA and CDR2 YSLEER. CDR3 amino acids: CASMPSGSGPGELFF. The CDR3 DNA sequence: TGCGCCAGCATGCCTAGCGGGAGTGGTCCCGGGGAGCTGTTTTTT.

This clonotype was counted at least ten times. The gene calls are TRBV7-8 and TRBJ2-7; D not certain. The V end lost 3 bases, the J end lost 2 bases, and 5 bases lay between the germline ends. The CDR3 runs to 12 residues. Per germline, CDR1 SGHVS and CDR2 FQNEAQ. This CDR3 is CASSLVTYEQYF. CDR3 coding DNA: TGTGCCAGCAGCTTGGTGACCTACGAGCAGTACTTC.

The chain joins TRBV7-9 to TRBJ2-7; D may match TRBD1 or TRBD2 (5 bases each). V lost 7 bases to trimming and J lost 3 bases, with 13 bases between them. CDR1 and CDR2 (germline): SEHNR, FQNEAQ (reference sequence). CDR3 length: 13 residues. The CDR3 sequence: CASNNRGYYEQYF. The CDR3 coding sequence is TGTGCCAGCAACAACCGGGGCTACTACGAGCAGTACTTC.

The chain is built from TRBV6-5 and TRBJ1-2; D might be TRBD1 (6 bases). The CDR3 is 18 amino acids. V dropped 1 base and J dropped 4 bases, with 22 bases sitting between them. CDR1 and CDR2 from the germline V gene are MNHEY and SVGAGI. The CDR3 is CASSYLVGEGQISYGYTF. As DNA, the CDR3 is TGTGCCAGCAGTTACTTGGTAGGGGAGGGACAAATCTCCTATGGCTACACCTTC.

The CDR3 nucleotides are TGTGCCAGCAGTTTCCGCAGGGGGCCCAACGAGCAGTACTTC. It is translated as CASSFRRGPNEQYF. The chain links TRBV12-3 or TRBV12-4 to TRBJ2-7, with TRBD1 matching 8 bases. This CDR3 is built from 14 residues. V lost 3 bases, J lost 5 bases, and 6 bases stayed unmatched.

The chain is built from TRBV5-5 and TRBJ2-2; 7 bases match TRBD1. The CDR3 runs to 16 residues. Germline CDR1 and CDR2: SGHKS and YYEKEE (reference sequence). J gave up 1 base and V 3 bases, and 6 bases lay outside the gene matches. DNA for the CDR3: TGTGCCAGCAGCTCTTCCTGGACAGGGAACACCGGGGAGCTGTTTTTT. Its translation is CASSSSWTGNTGELFF.

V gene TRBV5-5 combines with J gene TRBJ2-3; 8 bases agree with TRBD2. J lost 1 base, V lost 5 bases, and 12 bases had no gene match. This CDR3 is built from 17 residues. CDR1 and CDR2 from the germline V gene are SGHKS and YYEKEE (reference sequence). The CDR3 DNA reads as TGTGCCAGCAGAGGGGGGCTGGCGGGGGGCCGCACAGATACGCAGTATTTT. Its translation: CASRGGLAGGRTDTQYF.

CDR3 coding DNA: TGCAGTGCCCGCAGAATGACTAGGGCGAGCTCCTACAATGAGCAGTTCTTC. Protein: CSARRMTRASSYNEQFF. This chain joins TRBV20-1 and TRBJ2-1; TRBD2 might be the D (6 bases). Trimming pared 6 bases from V and 0 bases from J, leaving 21 bases between. The CDR3 is 17 residues long. CDR1 DFQATT and CDR2 SNEGSKA come from the germline V gene (reference sequence).

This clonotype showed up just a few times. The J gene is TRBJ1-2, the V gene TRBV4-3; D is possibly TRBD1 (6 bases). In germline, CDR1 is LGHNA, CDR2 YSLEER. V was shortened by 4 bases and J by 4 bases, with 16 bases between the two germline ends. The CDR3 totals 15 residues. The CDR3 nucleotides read TGCGCCAGCAGCCTCGTAGGGGGTCTGGGCTATGGCTACACCTTC. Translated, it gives CASSLVGGLGYGYTF.

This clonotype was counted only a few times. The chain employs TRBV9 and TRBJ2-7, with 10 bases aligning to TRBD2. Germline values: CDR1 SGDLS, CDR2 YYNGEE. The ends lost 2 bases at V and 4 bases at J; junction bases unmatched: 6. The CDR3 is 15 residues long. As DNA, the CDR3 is TGTGCCAGCAGCGTTTCCGGGACTAGCGCTTACGAGCAGTACTTC. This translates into CASSVSGTSAYEQYF.

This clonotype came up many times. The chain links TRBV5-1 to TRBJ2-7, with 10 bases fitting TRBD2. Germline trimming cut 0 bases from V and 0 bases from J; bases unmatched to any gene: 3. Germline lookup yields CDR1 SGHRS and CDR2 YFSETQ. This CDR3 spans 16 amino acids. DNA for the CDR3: TGCGCCAGCAGCTTGGCCCTAGCGGGGGACTCCTACGAGCAGTACTTC. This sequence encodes CASSLALAGDSYEQYF.